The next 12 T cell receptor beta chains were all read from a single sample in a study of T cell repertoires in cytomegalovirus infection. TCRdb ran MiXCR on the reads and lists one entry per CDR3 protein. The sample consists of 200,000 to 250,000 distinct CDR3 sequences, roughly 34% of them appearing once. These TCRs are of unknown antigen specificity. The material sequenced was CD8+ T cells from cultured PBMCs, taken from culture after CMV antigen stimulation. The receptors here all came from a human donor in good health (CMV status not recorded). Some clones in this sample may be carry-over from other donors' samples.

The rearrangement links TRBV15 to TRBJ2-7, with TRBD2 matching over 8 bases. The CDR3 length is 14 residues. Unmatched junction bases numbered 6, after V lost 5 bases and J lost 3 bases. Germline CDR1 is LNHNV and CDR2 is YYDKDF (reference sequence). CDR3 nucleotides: TGTGCCACCAGCGTACCTAGCGGGTACTACGAGCAGTACTTC. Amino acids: CATSVPSGYYEQYF.

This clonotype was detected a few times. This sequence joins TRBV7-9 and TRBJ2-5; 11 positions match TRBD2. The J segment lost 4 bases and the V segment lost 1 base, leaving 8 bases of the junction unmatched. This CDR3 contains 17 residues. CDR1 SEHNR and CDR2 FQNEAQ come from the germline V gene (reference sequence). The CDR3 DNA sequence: TGTGCCAGCAGCTTAGAAGTGAGACTAGCGGGAACAGAGACCCAGTACTTC. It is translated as CASSLEVRLAGTETQYF.

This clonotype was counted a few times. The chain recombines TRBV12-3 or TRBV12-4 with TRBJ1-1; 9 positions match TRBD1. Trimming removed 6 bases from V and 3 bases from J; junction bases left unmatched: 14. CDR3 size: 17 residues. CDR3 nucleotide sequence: TGTGCCAGCAGCGAGACTTACAGGGGGCGAACGGACACTGAAGCTTTCTTT. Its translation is CASSETYRGRTDTEAFF.

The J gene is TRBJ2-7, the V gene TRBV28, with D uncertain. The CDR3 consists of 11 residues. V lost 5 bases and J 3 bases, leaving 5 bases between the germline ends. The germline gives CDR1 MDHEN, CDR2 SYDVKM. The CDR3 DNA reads TGTGCCAGCAGTCCACTCTACGAGCAGTACTTC. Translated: CASSPLYEQYF.

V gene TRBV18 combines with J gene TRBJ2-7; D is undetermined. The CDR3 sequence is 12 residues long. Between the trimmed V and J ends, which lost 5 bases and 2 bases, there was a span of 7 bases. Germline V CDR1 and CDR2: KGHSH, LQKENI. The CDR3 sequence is CASSSAPYEQYF. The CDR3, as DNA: TGTGCCAGCTCATCCGCTCCCTACGAGCAGTACTTC.

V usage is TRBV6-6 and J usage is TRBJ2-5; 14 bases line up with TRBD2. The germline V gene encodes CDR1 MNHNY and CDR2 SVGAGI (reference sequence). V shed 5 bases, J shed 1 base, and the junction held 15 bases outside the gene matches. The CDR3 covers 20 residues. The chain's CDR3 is CASSLPPGTSGGTFQETQYF. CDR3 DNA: TGTGCCAGCAGTCTACCGCCCGGGACTAGCGGGGGAACATTCCAAGAGACCCAGTACTTC.

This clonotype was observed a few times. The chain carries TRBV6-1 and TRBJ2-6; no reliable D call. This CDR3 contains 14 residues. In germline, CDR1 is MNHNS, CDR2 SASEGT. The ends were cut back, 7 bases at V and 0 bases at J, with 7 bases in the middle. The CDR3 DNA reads TGTGCCAGCAACCGAATCTCTGGGGCCAACGTCCTGACTTTC. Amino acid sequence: CASNRISGANVLTF.

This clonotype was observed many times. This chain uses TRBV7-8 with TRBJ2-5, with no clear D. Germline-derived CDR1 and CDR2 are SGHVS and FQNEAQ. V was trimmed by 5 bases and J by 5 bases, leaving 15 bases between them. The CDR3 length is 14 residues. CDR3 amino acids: CASSLGSRYETQYF. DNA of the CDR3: TGTGCCAGCAGCCTCGGTAGTAGATATGAGACCCAGTACTTC.

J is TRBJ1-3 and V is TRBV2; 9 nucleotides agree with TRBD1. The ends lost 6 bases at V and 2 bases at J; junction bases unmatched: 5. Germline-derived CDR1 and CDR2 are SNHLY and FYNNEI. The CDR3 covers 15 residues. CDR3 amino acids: CASSVGQGAGNTIYF. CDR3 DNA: TGTGCCAGCAGCGTGGGACAGGGAGCTGGAAACACCATATATTTT.

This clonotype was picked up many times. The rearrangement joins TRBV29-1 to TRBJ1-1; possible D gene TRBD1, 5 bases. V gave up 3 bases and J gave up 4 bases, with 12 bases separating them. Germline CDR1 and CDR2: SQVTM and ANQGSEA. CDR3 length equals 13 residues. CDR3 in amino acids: CSVEGRATTEAFF. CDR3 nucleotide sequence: TGCAGCGTTGAGGGCAGGGCAACCACTGAAGCTTTCTTT.

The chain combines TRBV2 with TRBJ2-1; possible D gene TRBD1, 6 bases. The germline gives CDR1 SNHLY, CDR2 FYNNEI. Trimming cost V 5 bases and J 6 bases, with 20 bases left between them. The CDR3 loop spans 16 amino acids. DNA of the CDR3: TGTGCCAGCAGTCAGGATTACAGGGCAAGTACCAATGAGCAGTTCTTC. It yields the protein CASSQDYRASTNEQFF.

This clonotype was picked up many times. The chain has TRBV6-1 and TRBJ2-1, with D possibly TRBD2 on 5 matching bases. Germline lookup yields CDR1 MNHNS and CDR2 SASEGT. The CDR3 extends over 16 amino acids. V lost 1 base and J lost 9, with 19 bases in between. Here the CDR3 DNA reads TGTGCCAGCAGTGAAGAAGGGCTAGCCCGCCCTGCTGAGCAGTTCTTC. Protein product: CASSEEGLARPAEQFF.